The 18 T cell receptor beta chains presented below share a single source sample, sequenced in a study of cytomegalovirus exposure and HLA in healthy donors. Profiling relied on immunoSEQ multiplex PCR, and the TCRdb table lists in-frame clones only, not all of them. The table records 55,000 to 75,000 clones, 90% to 95% of them present only once. Sample: PBMCs. The receptors shown here come from a young man in good health and CMV-seropositive.

The chain couples TRBV4-1 to TRBJ1-1; the match to TRBD1 covers 7 bases. This CDR3 contains 14 residues. The V segment lost 4 bases and the J segment 7 bases; nucleotides outside the gene matches: 9. CDR1 and CDR2 (germline): MGHRA, YSYEKL. This chain's CDR3 is CASSRPGTAIEAFF. DNA of the CDR3: TGCGCCAGCAGCCGACCCGGGACAGCAATTGAAGCTTTCTTT.

V usage is TRBV7-8 and J usage is TRBJ2-7; TRBD2 might be the D (6 bases). Trimming took off 0 bases at V and 7 bases at J, with 13 bases between the two ends. CDR3 length: 14 residues. Germline CDR1 SGHVS, CDR2 FQNEAQ. The CDR3 nucleotides read TGTGCCAGCAGCTTAGCCCAGGGAGGTGGGGAGCAGTACTTC. It codes for CASSLAQGGGEQYF.

This clone has more than one count but fewer than ten. This sequence joins TRBV6-5 and TRBJ1-2; D may be TRBD1 (5 bases). Trimming stripped 7 bases from V and 4 bases from J, with 16 bases between. The CDR3 length is 14 residues. Germline assignment: CDR1 MNHEY and CDR2 SVGAGI. CDR3 in amino acids: CASIKEGSGYGYTF. In DNA, the CDR3 is TGTGCCAGCATCAAGGAGGGGTCGGGCTATGGCTACACCTTC.

The chain recombines TRBV4-2 with TRBJ1-2, with 8 bases that match TRBD1. CDR1 and CDR2 from the germline V gene are LGHNA and YNFKEQ. Unmatched junction bases numbered 7, after V lost 0 bases and J lost 4 bases. This CDR3 contains 16 residues. CDR3 in amino acids: CASSQDLTGGGYGYTF. The CDR3, as DNA: TGTGCCAGCAGCCAAGATTTAACAGGGGGTGGCTATGGCTACACCTTC.

The J gene is TRBJ1-6, the V gene TRBV7-9, with TRBD1 as a possible D gene (6 bases). This CDR3 spans 16 amino acids. V lost 0 bases to trimming and J lost 7 bases, with 13 bases between them. Germline CDR1 SEHNR, CDR2 FQNEAQ (reference sequence). As DNA, the CDR3 is TGTGCCAGCAGCTTAGCGGGAGCAGGGGAGAATTCACCCCTCCACTTT. Its protein is CASSLAGAGENSPLHF.

The rearrangement uses TRBV5-1 and TRBJ1-5; D is possibly TRBD1 (5 bases). The germline gives CDR1 SGHRS, CDR2 YFSETQ. This CDR3 has 18 residues. Trimming left V 4 bases short and J 6 bases short, with 26 bases between. The CDR3 DNA follows: TGCGCCAGCAGCCCGGACGGTTTGCAGGGCAATGTGGTTCAGCCCCAGCATTTT. Protein: CASSPDGLQGNVVQPQHF.

J is TRBJ2-2 and V is TRBV29-1; the match to TRBD1 covers 10 bases. The V gene's germline CDR1 is SQVTM and CDR2 ANQGSEA. The J segment lost 8 bases and the V segment lost 5 bases, leaving 2 bases of the junction unmatched. This CDR3 spans 12 amino acids. DNA of the CDR3: TGCAGCGTTTGGACAGGGGGTGGGGAGCTGTTTTTT. Encoded protein: CSVWTGGGELFF.

The chain employs TRBV10-3 and TRBJ2-3; D remains unclear. The CDR3 length is 14 residues. Trimming took off 4 bases at V and 3 bases at J, with 11 bases between the two ends. Germline V CDR1 and CDR2: ENHRY, SYGVKD. The CDR3 region has the DNA TGTGCCATCAGTGTTCTAAGCGAGACAGATACGCAGTATTTT. Encoded protein: CAISVLSETDTQYF.

As concerns this clone: A read error may produce the germline difference seen at one junction end. The chain couples TRBV7-7 to TRBJ2-2; 7 bases are shared with TRBD1. CDR1 is SSHAT, CDR2 FNYEAQ, per germline (reference sequence). There are 15 residues in the CDR3. The CDR3 sequence is CASSLQGLDTGELFF. As DNA, the CDR3 is TGTGCTAGCAGCTTACAGGGGCTCGACACCGGGGAGCTGTTTTTT.

The chain carries TRBV18 and TRBJ1-3; 7 positions match TRBD1. The CDR3 runs to 17 residues. Trimming at V came to 5 bases and at J to 2 bases, leaving 12 bases not matched to a gene. Per germline, CDR1 KGHSH and CDR2 LQKENI. The CDR3 coding sequence is TGTGCCAGCTCAGAAATCGGGACAGCCAACGCTGGAAACACCATATATTTT. It specifies CASSEIGTANAGNTIYF.

The chain links TRBV6-5 to TRBJ2-2; D gene ambiguous. Trimming took 7 bases from V and 2 from J, leaving 2 bases between them. From germline, CDR1 is MNHEY and CDR2 SVGAGI. This CDR3 is 11 amino acids long. The CDR3 sequence: CASTNTGELFF. For the CDR3, the DNA is TGTGCCAGCACTAACACCGGGGAGCTGTTTTTT.

This chain uses TRBV5-1 with TRBJ2-7; 16 bases are shared with TRBD2. After removal of 5 bases from V and 0 bases from J, the junction contained 5 bases not matched to a gene. The CDR3 runs 17 residues. Germline CDR1 SGHRS, CDR2 YFSETQ. As DNA, the CDR3 is TGCGCCAGCAGAGTGGGACTAGCGGGAGGGACCTCCTACGAGCAGTACTTC. It yields the protein CASRVGLAGGTSYEQYF.

The rearrangement links TRBV7-2 to TRBJ2-5; 9 bases line up with TRBD2. V gave up 6 bases and J gave up 1 base; unmatched junction bases: 6. Germline lookup yields CDR1 SGHTA and CDR2 FQGNSA. The CDR3 extends over 15 amino acids. The CDR3 reads CASRSLAGFQETQYF. In DNA, the CDR3 is TGTGCCAGCAGGTCACTAGCGGGTTTCCAAGAGACCCAGTACTTC.

J is TRBJ2-2 and V is TRBV29-1; possibly TRBD2 for D (6 bases). The CDR3 consists of 15 residues. V was shortened by 7 bases and J by 0 bases, with 15 bases between the two germline ends. Looked up from germline, CDR1 is SQVTM and CDR2 is ANQGSEA. The CDR3 reads CSAQGGAPNTGELFF. The CDR3 DNA sequence: TGCAGCGCTCAAGGCGGGGCCCCGAACACCGGGGAGCTGTTTTTT.

The sample holds a few counts of this clone. The V gene is TRBV4-1, the J gene TRBJ2-7; a weak D match, TRBD1 (5 bases). The CDR3 totals 14 residues. CDR1 MGHRA and CDR2 YSYEKL come from the germline V gene. The germline V and J ends were trimmed by 0 bases and 2 bases, with 8 bases remaining between them. For the CDR3, the DNA is TGCGCCAGCAGCCAAGAACTGACAGCCTACGAGCAGTACTTC. Encoded protein: CASSQELTAYEQYF.

The chain combines TRBV15 with TRBJ2-2, with TRBD1 matching over 9 bases. This CDR3 region has 16 residues. The trim removed 3 bases at V and 6 bases at J, leaving 8 bases unmatched. Germline CDR1 reads LNHNV; CDR2 reads YYDKDF (reference sequence). CDR3 in amino acids: CATSRGTGLGAGELFF. The CDR3 DNA is TGTGCCACCAGCAGGGGGACAGGGTTGGGCGCCGGGGAGCTGTTTTTT. The whole variable domain, remainder taken from reference TRBV15 and TRBJ2-2, is DAMVIQNPRYQVTQFGKPVTLSCSQTLNHNVMYWYQQKSSQAPKLLFHYYDKDFNNEADTPDNFQSRRPNTSFCFLDIRSPGLGDTAMYLCATSRGTGLGAGELFFGEGSRLTVL.

The chain links TRBV6-5 to TRBJ1-4; TRBD1 matches 8 bases. The CDR3 loop spans 15 amino acids. The germline V gene has CDR1 MNHEY and CDR2 SVGAGI. Trimming took 0 bases from V and 7 from J; bases not matched to a gene: 4. The CDR3 spells CASSYSQGGGEKLFF. CDR3 in DNA: TGTGCCAGCAGTTACTCACAGGGGGGCGGTGAAAAACTGTTTTTT.

This clone was detected only once. The chain recombines TRBV20-1 with TRBJ1-2; maybe TRBD1 (5 bases). CDR1 and CDR2 (germline): DFQATT, SNEGSKA (reference sequence). V lost 7 bases and J 3 bases, leaving 9 bases between the germline ends. This CDR3 is built from 11 residues. CDR3 in DNA: TGCAGTGTCCGGGGGGACTATGGCTACACCTTC. Translated: CSVRGDYGYTF.